The sequence of this TCR beta chain was determined in a study of memory CD4+ T cells and cytomegalovirus serostatus. Study-level information: Donors were healthy Belgian adults, several CMV seropositive and about two dozen seronegative.

General observations from the study: CD4+ memory repertoires contained 67 of 164 reported CMV TCRbeta sequences.

Single viable CD3+CD4+CD8-CD45RO+ cells were sorted as the memory CD4+ T cells. Note on this clone: Its antigen is not identified.

The germline gives CDR1 SGHDT, CDR2 YYEEEE. The V end lost 3 bases, the J end lost 7 bases, and 11 bases lay between the germline ends. This CDR3 has 13 residues. The table came from immunoSEQ multiplex PCR; TCRdb's copy has only in-frame clones and leaves some out. Seen here are some 66,000 clones, 75% to 80% observed once, and the top ten hold approximately 4.8%. Sequenced input: memory CD4+ T cells from blood. This sequence joins TRBV5-6 and TRBJ1-5, with D tentatively TRBD1 (5 bases). The source of this sequence is an adult in good health and CMV-seropositive. The CDR3 is CASSSGGVQPQHF. DNA for the CDR3: TGTGCCAGCAGCTCGGGGGGGGTCCAGCCCCAGCATTTT. Combining the CDR3 with reference TRBV5-6 and TRBJ1-5 gives the whole variable domain DAGVTQSPTHLIKTRGQQVTLRCSPKSGHDTVSWYQQALGQGPQFIFQYYEEEERQRGNFPDRFSGHQFPNYSSELNVNALLLGDSALYLCASSSGGVQPQHFGDGTRLSIL.